This T cell receptor (beta chain) was identified in a study of cytomegalovirus exposure and HLA in healthy donors. From germline, CDR1 is SGDLS and CDR2 YYNGEE. With 3 bases removed from V and 1 base from J, the gap between germline ends came to 4 bases. The CDR3 consists of 12 residues. PCR employed 60 Vbeta and 13 Jbeta primers. Profiled with immunoSEQ multiplex PCR; TCRdb holds only in-frame clones, not every one. This table holds about 200,000 clones, over 60% found once. This chain uses TRBV9 with TRBJ1-1; no reliable D call. The clonotype was recovered from a male donor in good health and CMV-seronegative. Specimen: PBMCs. The CDR3 bases are TGTGCCAGCAGCGGACAGAACACTGAAGCTTTCTTT. As protein: CASSGQNTEAFF.